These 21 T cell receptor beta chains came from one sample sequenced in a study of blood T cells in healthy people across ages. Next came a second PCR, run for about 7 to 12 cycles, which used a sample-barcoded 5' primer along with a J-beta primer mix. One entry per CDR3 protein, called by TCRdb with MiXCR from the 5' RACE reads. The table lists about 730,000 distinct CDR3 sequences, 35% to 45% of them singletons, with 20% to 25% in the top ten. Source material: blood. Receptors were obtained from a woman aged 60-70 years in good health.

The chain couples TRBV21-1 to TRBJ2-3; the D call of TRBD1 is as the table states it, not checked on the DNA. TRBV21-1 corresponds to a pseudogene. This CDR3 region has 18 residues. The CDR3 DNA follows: TGTGCCAGCAGCAACTCCCGGGACGGCACCGAACCCACAGATACGCAGTATTTT. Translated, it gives CASSNSRDGTEPTDTQYF.

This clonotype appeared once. Here the CDR3 reads CASSYTGGSMYEQYF. CDR3 bases: TGTGCCAGCAGTTACACAGGGGGCTCCATGTACGAGCAGTACTTC. The chain is built from TRBV6-5 and TRBJ2-4, with TRBD1 identical over 9 bases. The J call may be faulty, since TRBJ2-7 better matches the DNA end. The germline V gene has CDR1 MNHEY and CDR2 SVGAGI. The CDR3 contains 15 residues.

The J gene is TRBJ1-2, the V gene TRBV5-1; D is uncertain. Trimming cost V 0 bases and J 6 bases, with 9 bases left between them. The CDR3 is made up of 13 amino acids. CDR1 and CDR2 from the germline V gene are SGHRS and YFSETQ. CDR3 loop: CASSLVGEDGYTF. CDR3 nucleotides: TGCGCCAGCAGCTTGGTGGGCGAGGATGGCTACACCTTC. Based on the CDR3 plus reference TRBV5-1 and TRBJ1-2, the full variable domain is KAGVTQTPRYLIKTRGQQVTLSCSPISGHRSVSWYQQTPGQGLQFLFEYFSETQRNKGNFPGRFSGRQFSNSRSEMNVSTLELGDSALYLCASSLVGEDGYTFGSGTRLTVV.

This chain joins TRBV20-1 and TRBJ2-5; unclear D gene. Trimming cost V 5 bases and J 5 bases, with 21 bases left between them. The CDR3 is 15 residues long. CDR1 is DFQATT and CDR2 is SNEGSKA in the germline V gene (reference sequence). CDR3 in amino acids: CSARFGEGRRETQYF. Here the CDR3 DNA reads TGCAGTGCTCGCTTTGGTGAAGGCAGGCGGGAGACCCAGTACTTC.

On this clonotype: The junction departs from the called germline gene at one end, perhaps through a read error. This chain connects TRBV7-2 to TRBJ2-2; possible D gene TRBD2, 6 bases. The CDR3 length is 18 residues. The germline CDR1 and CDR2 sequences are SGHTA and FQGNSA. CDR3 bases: TGTGCCAGCAGCTTATTTGGCGGCGATCCCTCTAGGACCGGGGGGCTGTTTTTT. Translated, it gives CASSLFGGDPSRTGGLFF.

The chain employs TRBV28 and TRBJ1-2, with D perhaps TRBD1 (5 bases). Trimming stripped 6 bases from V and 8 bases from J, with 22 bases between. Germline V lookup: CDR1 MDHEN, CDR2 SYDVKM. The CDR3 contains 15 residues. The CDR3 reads CASSRAQAYRGGYTF. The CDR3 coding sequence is TGTGCCAGCAGCCGGGCACAGGCCTACCGAGGGGGCTACACCTTC.

CDR3 in DNA: TGTGCCAGCAGCTTGTTCCGTTCGAGCTCCTACGAGCAGTACTTC. Translation: CASSLFRSSSYEQYF. This rearrangement joins TRBV5-6 to TRBJ2-7; no clear D gene. There are 15 residues in the CDR3. The germline V gene has CDR1 SGHDT and CDR2 YYEEEE. V shed 1 base and J shed 0 bases, with 11 bases lying between them.

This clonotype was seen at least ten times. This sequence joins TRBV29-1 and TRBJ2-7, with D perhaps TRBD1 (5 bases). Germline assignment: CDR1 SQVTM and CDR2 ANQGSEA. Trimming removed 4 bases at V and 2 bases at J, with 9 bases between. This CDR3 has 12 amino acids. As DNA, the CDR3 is TGCAGCGTTGCTGACAGCACCTACGAGCAGTACTTC. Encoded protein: CSVADSTYEQYF.

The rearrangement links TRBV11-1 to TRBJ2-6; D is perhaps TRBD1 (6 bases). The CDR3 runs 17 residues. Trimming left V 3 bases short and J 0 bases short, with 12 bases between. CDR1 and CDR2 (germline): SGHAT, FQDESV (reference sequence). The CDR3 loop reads CASSFDRPISGANVLTF. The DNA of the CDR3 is TGTGCCAGCAGCTTCGACAGGCCCATCTCTGGGGCCAACGTCCTGACTTTC.

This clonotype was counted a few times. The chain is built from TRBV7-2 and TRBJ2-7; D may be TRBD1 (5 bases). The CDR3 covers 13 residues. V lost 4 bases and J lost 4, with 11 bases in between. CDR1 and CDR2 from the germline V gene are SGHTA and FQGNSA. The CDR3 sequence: CASSSQGSYEQYF. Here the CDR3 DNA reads TGTGCCAGCAGCTCGCAGGGTTCGTACGAGCAGTACTTC.

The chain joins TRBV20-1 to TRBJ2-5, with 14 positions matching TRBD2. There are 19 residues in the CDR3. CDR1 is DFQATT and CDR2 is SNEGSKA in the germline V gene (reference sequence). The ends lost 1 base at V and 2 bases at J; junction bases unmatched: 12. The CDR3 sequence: CSARGGTSGGIEIQETQYF. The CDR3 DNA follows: TGCAGTGCTAGAGGGGGGACTAGCGGGGGAATCGAGATTCAAGAGACCCAGTACTTC.

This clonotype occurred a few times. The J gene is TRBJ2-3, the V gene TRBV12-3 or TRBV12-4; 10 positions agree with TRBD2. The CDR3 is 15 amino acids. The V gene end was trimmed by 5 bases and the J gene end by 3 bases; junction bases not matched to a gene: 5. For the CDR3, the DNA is TGTGCCAGCAGTCCCGGGACTAGCGATACAGATACGCAGTATTTT. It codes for CASSPGTSDTDTQYF.

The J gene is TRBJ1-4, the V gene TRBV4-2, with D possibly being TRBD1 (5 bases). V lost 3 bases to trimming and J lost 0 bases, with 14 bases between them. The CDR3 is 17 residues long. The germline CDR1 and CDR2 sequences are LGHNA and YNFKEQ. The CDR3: CASSHQGGSPTNEKLFF. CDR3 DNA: TGTGCCAGCAGCCATCAGGGAGGGAGCCCAACTAATGAAAAACTGTTTTTT.

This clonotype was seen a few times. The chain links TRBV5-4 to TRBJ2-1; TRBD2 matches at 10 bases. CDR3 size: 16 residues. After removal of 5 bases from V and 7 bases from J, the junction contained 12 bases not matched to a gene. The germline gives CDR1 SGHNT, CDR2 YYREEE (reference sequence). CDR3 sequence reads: CASSLDSGGAGNEQFF. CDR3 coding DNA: TGTGCCAGCAGTCTAGACAGCGGGGGGGCCGGAAATGAGCAGTTCTTC.

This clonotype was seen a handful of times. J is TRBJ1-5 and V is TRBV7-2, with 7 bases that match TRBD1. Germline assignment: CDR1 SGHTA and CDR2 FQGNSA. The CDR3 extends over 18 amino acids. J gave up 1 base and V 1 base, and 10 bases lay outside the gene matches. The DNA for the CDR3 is TGTGCCAGCAGCTTAGTAGGGAGGGGGCAAGTAAGCAATCAGCCCCAGCATTTT. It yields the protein CASSLVGRGQVSNQPQHF.

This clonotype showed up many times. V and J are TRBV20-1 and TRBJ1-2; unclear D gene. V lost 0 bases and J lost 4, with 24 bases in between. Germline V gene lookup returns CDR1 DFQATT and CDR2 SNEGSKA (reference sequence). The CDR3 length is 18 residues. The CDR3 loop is CSARDHSLRDSRSYGYTF. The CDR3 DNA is TGCAGTGCTAGAGATCACAGCCTCCGGGATTCCCGAAGCTATGGCTACACCTTC.

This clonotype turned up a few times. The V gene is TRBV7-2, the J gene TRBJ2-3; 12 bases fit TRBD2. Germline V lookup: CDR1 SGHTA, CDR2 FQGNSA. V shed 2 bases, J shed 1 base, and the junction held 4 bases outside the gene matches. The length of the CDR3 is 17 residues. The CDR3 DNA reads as TGTGCCAGCAGCTTAAGGCTAGCGGGGGGGGGCACAGATACGCAGTATTTT. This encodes CASSLRLAGGGTDTQYF.

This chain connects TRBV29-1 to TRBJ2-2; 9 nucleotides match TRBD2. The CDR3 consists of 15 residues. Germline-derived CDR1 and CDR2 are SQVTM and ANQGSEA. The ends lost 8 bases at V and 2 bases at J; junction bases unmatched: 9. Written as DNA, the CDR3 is TGCAGCACCGCCCTTAGCGGGAGAAACACCGGGGAGCTGTTTTTT. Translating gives CSTALSGRNTGELFF.

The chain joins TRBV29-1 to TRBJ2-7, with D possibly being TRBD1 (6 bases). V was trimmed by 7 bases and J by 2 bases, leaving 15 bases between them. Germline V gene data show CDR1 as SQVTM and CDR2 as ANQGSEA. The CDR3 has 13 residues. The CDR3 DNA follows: TGCAGCGCCCGATTAGGGGGAACCTACGAGCAGTACTTC. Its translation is CSARLGGTYEQYF.

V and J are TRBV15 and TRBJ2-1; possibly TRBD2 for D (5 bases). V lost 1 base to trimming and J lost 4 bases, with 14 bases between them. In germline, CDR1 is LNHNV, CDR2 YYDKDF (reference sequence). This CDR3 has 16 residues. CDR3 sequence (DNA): TGTGCCACCAGCAGAGTAGGGAGAGGTGCTTACAATGAGCAGTTCTTC. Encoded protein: CATSRVGRGAYNEQFF. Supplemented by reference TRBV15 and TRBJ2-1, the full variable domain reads DAMVIQNPRYQVTQFGKPVTLSCSQTLNHNVMYWYQQKSSQAPKLLFHYYDKDFNNEADTPDNFQSRRPNTSFCFLDIRSPGLGDTAMYLCATSRVGRGAYNEQFFGPGTRLTVL.

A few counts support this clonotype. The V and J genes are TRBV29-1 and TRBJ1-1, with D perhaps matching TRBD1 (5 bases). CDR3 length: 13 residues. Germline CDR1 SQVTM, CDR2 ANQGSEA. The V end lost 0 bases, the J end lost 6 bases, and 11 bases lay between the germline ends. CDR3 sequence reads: CSVEDAGRAEAFF. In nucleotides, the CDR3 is TGCAGCGTTGAAGATGCAGGGCGGGCTGAAGCTTTCTTT.